The 9 T cell receptor beta chains reported below all come from one sample, sequenced in a study of T cell responses to AZD1222 COVID-19 vaccine. Method: immunoSEQ multiplex PCR; TCRdb's copy keeps in-frame clones and lacks some. The table shows approximately 77,000 clones, with about 91% occurring only once. The material was peripheral blood, obtained on day 0 of MenACWY control vaccination. Source of these receptors: an adult in good health.

The chain combines TRBV5-1 with TRBJ2-1, with 9 positions matching TRBD1. The J segment lost 2 bases and the V segment lost 1 base, leaving 4 bases of the junction unmatched. Germline CDR1 and CDR2: SGHRS and YFSETQ. The CDR3 loop spans 16 amino acids. The CDR3, as DNA: TGCGCCAGCAGCTTGACCGGACAGGGGCCCTACAATGAGCAGTTCTTC. Its translation is CASSLTGQGPYNEQFF.

The chain has TRBV2 and TRBJ2-7; 8 nucleotides line up with TRBD1. Looked up from germline, CDR1 is SNHLY and CDR2 is FYNNEI. There are 16 residues in the CDR3. The V and J ends lost 3 bases and 0 bases, in that order; junction bases with no gene match: 7. The CDR3 DNA reads TGTGCCAGCAGTGACATTCCGGGACAGGTCTCCTACGAGCAGTACTTC. This gives the protein CASSDIPGQVSYEQYF.

The J gene is TRBJ2-1, the V gene TRBV28, with 9 bases matching TRBD2. CDR3 length: 12 amino acids. Germline V CDR1 and CDR2: MDHEN, SYDVKM. With V trimmed by 9 bases and J by 7 bases, 4 bases remained unmatched. CDR3 nucleotide sequence: TGTGCCAGTAGCGGGAGTGGAAATGAGCAGTTCTTC. This codes for CASSGSGNEQFF.

The V gene is TRBV11-2, the J gene TRBJ2-1, with D uncertain. The CDR3 totals 12 residues. Germline CDR1 and CDR2: SGHAT and FQNNGV. Between the trimmed V and J ends, which lost 2 bases and 6 bases, there was a span of 5 bases. CDR3 residues: CASSLYGNEQFF. The DNA of the CDR3 is TGTGCCAGCAGCTTATATGGCAATGAGCAGTTCTTC.

The CDR3 DNA sequence: TGTGCCAGCAGCGGACAGGGGCCAGCACGGGAGCAGTACTTC. This translates into CASSGQGPAREQYF. V usage is TRBV2 and J usage is TRBJ2-7; 9 positions match TRBD1. The CDR3 extends over 14 amino acids. V gave up 6 bases and J gave up 7 bases; unmatched junction bases: 10. Germline V gene lookup returns CDR1 SNHLY and CDR2 FYNNEI.

The chain recombines TRBV2 with TRBJ1-6; tentative D call: TRBD1 (5 bases). V lost 5 bases to trimming and J lost 9 bases, with 11 bases between them. Per germline, CDR1 SNHLY and CDR2 FYNNEI. There are 13 residues in the CDR3. CDR3 protein: CASSPDTRSPLHF. The CDR3 coding sequence is TGTGCCAGCAGTCCGGACACTCGTTCACCCCTCCACTTT.

V and J are TRBV7-2 and TRBJ2-1, with 7 bases aligning to TRBD2. Looked up from germline, CDR1 is SGHTA and CDR2 is FQGNSA. The CDR3 extends over 14 amino acids. The junction had 11 bases not matched to a gene; V was cut back by 8 bases and J by 7 bases. For the CDR3, the DNA is TGTGCCAGCGCCTTGGTGGGAGGGCCAAATGAGCAGTTCTTC. Encoded protein: CASALVGGPNEQFF.

V usage is TRBV25-1 and J usage is TRBJ1-4; maybe TRBD1 (6 bases). CDR3 length: 14 amino acids. Per germline, CDR1 MGHDK and CDR2 SYGVNS. V lost 2 bases and J 8 bases, leaving 12 bases between the germline ends. CDR3 loop: CASSEEGGREKLFF. The CDR3 DNA reads as TGTGCCAGCAGTGAAGAAGGGGGAAGAGAAAAACTGTTTTTT. Drawing the rest from reference TRBV25-1 and TRBJ1-4, the complete variable domain is EADIYQTPRYLVIGTGKKITLECSQTMGHDKMYWYQQDPGMELHLIHYSYGVNSTEKGDLSSESTVSRIRTEHFPLTLESARPSHTSQYLCASSEEGGREKLFFGSGTQLSVL.

J is TRBJ2-5 and V is TRBV27; tentative D call: TRBD2 (5 bases). V was shortened by 8 bases and J by 3 bases, with 13 bases between the two germline ends. The CDR3 extends over 13 amino acids. Germline loops: CDR1 MNHEY, CDR2 SMNVEV (reference sequence). The CDR3: CASRALAKETQYF. The CDR3 DNA reads TGTGCCAGCCGGGCCCTAGCAAAAGAGACCCAGTACTTC.